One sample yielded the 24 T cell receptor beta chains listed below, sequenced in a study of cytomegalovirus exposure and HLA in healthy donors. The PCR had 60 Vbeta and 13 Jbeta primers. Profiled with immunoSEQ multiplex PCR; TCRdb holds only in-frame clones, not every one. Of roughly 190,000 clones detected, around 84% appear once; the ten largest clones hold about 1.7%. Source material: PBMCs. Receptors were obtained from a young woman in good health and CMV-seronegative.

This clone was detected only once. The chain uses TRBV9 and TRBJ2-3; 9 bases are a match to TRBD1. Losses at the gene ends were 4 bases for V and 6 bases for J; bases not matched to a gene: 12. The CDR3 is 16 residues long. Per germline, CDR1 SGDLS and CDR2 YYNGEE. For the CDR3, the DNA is TGTGCCAGCAGCTCGAGGGGGGACAGGGCCAGGGATACGCAGTATTTT. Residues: CASSSRGDRARDTQYF.

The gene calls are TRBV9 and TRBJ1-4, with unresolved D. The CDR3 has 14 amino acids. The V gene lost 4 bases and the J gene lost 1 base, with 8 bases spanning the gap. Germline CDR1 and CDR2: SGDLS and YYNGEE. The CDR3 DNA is TGTGCCAGCAGCCCACTGAGAACTAATGAAAAACTGTTTTTT. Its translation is CASSPLRTNEKLFF.

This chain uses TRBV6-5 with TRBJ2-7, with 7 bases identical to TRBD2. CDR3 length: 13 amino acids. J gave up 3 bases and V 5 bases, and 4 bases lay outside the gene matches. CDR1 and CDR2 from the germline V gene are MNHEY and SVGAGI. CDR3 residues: CASSSGTFYEQYF. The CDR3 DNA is TGTGCCAGCAGTAGCGGGACTTTCTACGAGCAGTACTTC.

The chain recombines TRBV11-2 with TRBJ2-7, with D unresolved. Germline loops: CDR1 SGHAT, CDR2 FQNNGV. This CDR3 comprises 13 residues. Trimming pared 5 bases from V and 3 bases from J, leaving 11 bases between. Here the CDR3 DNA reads TGTGCCAGCAGCCCAAGACTTAGCTACGAGCAGTACTTC. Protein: CASSPRLSYEQYF.

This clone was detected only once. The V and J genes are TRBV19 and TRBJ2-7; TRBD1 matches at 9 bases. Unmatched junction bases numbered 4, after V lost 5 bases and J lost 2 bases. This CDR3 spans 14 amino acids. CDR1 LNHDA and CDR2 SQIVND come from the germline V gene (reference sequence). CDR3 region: CASSPGTGPYEQYF. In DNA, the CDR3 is TGTGCCAGTAGTCCCGGGACAGGGCCCTACGAGCAGTACTTC. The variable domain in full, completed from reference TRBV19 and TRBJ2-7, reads DGGITQSPKYLFRKEGQNVTLSCEQNLNHDAMYWYRQDPGQGLRLIYYSQIVNDFQKGDIAEGYSVSREKKESFPLTVTSAQKNPTAFYLCASSPGTGPYEQYFGPGTRLTVT.

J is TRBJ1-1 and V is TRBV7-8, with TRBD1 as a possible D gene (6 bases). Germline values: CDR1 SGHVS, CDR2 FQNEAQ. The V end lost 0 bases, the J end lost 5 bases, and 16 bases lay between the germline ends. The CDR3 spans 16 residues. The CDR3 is CASSLAYRESWTEAFF. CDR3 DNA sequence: TGTGCCAGCAGCTTAGCCTACAGGGAGAGTTGGACTGAAGCTTTCTTT.

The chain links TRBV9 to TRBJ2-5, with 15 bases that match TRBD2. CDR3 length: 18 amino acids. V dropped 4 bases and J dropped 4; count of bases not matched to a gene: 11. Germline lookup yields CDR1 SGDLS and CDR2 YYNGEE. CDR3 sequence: CASSSSGLAGGDRETQYF. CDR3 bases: TGTGCCAGCAGCTCATCGGGACTAGCGGGAGGTGACAGAGAGACCCAGTACTTC.

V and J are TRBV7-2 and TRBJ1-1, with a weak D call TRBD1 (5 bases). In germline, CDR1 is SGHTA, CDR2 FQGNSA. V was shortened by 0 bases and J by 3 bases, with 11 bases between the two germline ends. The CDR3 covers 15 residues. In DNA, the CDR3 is TGTGCCAGCAGCTTAGCGGCCCGGGGGGACACTGAAGCTTTCTTT. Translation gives CASSLAARGDTEAFF.

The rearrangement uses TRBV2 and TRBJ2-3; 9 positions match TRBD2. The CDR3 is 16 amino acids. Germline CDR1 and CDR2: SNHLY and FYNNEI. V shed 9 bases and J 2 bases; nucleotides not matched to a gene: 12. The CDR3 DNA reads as TGTGCCAGTACCCTGGGGCCTAGCGGGAACACAGATACGCAGTATTTT. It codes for CASTLGPSGNTDTQYF.

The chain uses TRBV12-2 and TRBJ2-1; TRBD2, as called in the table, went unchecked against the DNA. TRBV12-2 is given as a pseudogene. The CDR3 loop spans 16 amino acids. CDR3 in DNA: TGTGCAAGTCGCTTAGTATCTAGCGGAGGTGACAATGAGCAGTTCTTC. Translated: CASRLVSSGGDNEQFF.

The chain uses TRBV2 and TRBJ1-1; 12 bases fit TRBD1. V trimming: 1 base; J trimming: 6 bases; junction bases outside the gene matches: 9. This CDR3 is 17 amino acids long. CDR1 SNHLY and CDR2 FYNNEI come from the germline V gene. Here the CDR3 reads CASSEERMGTGGSEAFF. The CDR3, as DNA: TGTGCCAGCAGTGAAGAAAGAATGGGGACAGGGGGCTCTGAAGCTTTCTTT.

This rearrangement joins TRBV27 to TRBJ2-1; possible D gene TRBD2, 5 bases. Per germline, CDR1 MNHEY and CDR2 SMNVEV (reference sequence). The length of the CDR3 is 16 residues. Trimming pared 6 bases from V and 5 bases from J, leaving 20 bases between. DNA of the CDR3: TGTGCCAGCAGCCCTCGACCGGGAAATAGAAACAATGAGCAGTTCTTC. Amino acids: CASSPRPGNRNNEQFF.

The CDR3 reads CASSPPGTGPTGELFF. DNA for the CDR3: TGTGCCAGCAGCCCCCCTGGGACAGGGCCCACCGGGGAGCTGTTTTTT. V gene TRBV7-9 combines with J gene TRBJ2-2; TRBD1 matches 9 bases. Germline V lookup: CDR1 SEHNR, CDR2 FQNEAQ (reference sequence). This CDR3 has 16 residues. With 5 bases clipped from V and 4 bases from J, the junction kept 8 bases outside the gene matches.

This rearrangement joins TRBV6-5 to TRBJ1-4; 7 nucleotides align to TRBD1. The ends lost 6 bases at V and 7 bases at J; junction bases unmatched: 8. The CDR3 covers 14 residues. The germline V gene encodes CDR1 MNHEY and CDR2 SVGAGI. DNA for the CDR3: TGTGCCAGCAGGAGACAGGGTCGGGGTGAAAAACTGTTTTTT. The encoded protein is CASRRQGRGEKLFF.

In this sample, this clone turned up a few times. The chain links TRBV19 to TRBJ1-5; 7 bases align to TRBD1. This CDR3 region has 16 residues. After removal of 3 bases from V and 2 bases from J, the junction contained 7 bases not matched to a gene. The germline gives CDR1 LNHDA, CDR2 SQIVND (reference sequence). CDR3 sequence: CASSIEGAKGNQPQHF. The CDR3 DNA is TGTGCCAGTAGTATCGAGGGGGCGAAAGGCAATCAGCCCCAGCATTTT.

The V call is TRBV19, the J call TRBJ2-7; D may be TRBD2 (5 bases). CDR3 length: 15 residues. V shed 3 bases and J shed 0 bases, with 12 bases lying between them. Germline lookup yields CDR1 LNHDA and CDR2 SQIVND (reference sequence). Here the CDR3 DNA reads TGTGCCAGTAGTATCGGTAGCGAAAGCTCCTACGAGCAGTACTTC. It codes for CASSIGSESSYEQYF.

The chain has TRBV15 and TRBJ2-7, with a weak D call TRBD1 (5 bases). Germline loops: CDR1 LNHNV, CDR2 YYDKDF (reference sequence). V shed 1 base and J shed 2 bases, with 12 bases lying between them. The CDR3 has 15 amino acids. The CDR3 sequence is CATSRVQGITYEQYF. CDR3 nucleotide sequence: TGTGCCACCAGCAGAGTCCAGGGCATAACCTACGAGCAGTACTTC.

The CDR3: CASSLGGTYEQYV. DNA for the CDR3: TGTGCCAGCAGCTTGGGCGGGACCTACGAGCAGTACGTC. The chain carries TRBV11-2 and TRBJ2-7; possibly TRBD2 for D (6 bases). The CDR3 loop spans 13 amino acids. Trimming removed 3 bases from V and 2 bases from J, with 8 bases in between. In germline, CDR1 is SGHAT, CDR2 FQNNGV.

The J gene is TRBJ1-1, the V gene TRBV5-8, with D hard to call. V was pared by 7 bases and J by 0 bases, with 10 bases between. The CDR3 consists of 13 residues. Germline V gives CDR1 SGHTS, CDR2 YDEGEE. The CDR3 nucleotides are TGTGCCAGCCCGTTTGGCCTGAACACTGAAGCTTTCTTT. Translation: CASPFGLNTEAFF.

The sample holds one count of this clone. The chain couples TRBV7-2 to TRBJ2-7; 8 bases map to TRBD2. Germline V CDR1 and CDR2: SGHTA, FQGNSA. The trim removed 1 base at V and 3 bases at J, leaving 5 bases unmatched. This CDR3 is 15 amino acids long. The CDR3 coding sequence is TGTGCCAGCAGCTTAGGGTCCGGGAGGGTCTACGAGCAGTACTTC. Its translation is CASSLGSGRVYEQYF.

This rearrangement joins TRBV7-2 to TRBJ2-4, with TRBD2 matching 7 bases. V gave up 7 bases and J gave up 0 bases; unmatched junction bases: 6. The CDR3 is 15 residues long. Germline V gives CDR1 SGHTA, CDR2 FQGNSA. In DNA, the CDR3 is TGTGCCAGCACCAGACTAGCCGTAGCCAAAAACATTCAGTACTTC. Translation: CASTRLAVAKNIQYF.

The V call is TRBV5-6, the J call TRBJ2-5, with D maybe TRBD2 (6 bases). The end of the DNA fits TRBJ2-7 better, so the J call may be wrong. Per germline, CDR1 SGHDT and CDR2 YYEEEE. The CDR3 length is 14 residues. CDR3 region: CASSSEGSSYEQYF. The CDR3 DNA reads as TGTGCCAGCAGCTCGGAGGGGAGCTCCTACGAGCAGTACTTC.

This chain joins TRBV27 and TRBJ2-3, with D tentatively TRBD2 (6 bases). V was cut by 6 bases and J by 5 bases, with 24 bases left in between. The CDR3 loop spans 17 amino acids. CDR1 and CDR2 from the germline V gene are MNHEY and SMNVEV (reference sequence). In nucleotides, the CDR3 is TGTGCCAGCAGGCGTGGGTTGCTGGGGAGGCTACGAGATACGCAGTATTTT. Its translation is CASRRGLLGRLRDTQYF.

CDR3 DNA: TGTGCCAGCAGTAGGGGGCGATTCGGCGATCAGCCCCAGCATTTT. Residues: CASSRGRFGDQPQHF. The V call is TRBV6-5, the J call TRBJ1-5; 7 bases are a match to TRBD1. The CDR3 has 15 residues. In germline, CDR1 is MNHEY, CDR2 SVGAGI. The ends lost 5 bases at V and 5 bases at J; junction bases unmatched: 9.